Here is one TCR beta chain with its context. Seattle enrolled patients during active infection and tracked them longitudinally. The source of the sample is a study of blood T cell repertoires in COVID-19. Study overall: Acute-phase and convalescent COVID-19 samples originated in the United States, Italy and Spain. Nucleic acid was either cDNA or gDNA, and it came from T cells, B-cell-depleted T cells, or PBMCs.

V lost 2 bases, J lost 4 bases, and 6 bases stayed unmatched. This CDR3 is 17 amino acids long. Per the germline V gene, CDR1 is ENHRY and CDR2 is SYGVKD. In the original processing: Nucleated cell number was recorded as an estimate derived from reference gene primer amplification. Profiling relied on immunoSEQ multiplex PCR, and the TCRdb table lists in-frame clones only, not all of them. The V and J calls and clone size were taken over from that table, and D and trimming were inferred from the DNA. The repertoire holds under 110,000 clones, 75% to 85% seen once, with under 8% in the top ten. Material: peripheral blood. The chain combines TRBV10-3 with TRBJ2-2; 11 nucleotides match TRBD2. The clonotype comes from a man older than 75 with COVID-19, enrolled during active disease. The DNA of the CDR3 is TGTGCCATCAGTGAGGAACTAGCGGGAGTGCTCACCGGGGAGCTGTTTTTT. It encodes CAISEELAGVLTGELFF.